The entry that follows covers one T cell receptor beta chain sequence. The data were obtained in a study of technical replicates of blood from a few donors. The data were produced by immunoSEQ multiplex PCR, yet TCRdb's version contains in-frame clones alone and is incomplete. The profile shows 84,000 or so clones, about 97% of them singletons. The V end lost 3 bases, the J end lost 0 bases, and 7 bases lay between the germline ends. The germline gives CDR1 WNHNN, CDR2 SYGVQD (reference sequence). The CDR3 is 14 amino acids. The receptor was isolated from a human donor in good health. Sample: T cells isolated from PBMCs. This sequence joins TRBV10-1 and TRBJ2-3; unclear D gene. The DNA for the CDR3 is TGCGCCAGCAGTGATCTACTAAGCACAGATACGCAGTATTTT. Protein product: CASSDLLSTDTQYF.